The clone carrying this T cell receptor beta chain has just a few counts. This specimen comes from a study of cytotoxic CD8 clonotypes in ibrutinib-treated CLL. Measured with immunoSEQ multiplex PCR; TCRdb has only the in-frame clones, and not every one. The data contain approximately 53,000 clones, roughly 83% of them singletons. The clonotype comes from a human donor with chronic lymphocytic leukemia. Sequencing used PBMCs, obtained after 24 months of ibrutinib treatment.

This chain's CDR3 is CASSIGTGTGELFF. CDR3 coding DNA: TGTGCCAGTAGTATAGGAACAGGCACCGGGGAGCTGTTTTTT. The rearrangement uses TRBV19 and TRBJ2-2; D may be TRBD1 (5 bases). The CDR3 spans 14 residues. Looked up from germline, CDR1 is LNHDA and CDR2 is SQIVND (reference sequence). The V and J ends lost 1 base and 4 bases respectively, with 7 bases between them.